This paragraph reports one TCR beta chain. This entry belongs to a study of blood T cell repertoires in COVID-19. Libraries were prepared by immunoSEQ multiplex PCR; TCRdb keeps only in-frame clonotypes and omits some of them. The profile covers under 200,000 clones, with around four fifths appearing a single time and over 2% taken by the ten largest. The receptor was isolated from a woman over 75 with acute or convalescent COVID-19. The sample consisted of peripheral blood.

The DNA of the CDR3 is TGTGCCAGCAGCATTAGGACAGCGAACACTGAAGCTTTCTTT. Encoded protein: CASSIRTANTEAFF. The chain couples TRBV7-9 to TRBJ1-1; perhaps TRBD1 as D (6 bases). CDR1 is SEHNR and CDR2 is FQNEAQ in the germline V gene (reference sequence). With 5 bases removed from V and 1 base from J, the gap between germline ends came to 11 bases. The CDR3 spans 14 residues.